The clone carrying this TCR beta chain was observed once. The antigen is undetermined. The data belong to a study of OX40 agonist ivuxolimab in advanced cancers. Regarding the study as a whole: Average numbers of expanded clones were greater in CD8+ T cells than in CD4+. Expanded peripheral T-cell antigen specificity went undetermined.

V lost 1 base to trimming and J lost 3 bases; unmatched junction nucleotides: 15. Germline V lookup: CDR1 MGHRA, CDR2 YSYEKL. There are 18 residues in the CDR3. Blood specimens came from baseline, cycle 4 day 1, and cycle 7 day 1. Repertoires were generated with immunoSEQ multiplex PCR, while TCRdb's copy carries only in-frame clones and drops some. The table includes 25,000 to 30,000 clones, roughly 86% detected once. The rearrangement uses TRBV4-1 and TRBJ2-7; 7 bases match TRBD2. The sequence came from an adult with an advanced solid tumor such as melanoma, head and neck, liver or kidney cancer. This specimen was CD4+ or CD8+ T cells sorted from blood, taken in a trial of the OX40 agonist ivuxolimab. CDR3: CASSQGGQAARGNYEQYF. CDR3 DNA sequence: TGCGCCAGCAGCCAAGGCGGGCAAGCGGCGCGGGGGAACTACGAGCAGTACTTC.